What follows describes a single TCR beta chain. The antigen is unknown. CDR1 and CDR2 (germline): LNHDA, SQIVND (reference sequence). The CDR3 runs to 14 residues. The ends lost 3 bases at V and 8 bases at J; junction bases unmatched: 5. These data are taken from a study of CD4 T cells in relation to SARS-CoV-2 and coronaviruses. CD4+ T cells from unexposed donors were obtained before the COVID-19 pandemic (2011-2018). Isolation of CD4+ T cells took place after about 9 days in culture. The method was immunoSEQ multiplex PCR; TCRdb's version includes in-frame clones alone and lacks a portion of them. The sample yields some 22,000 clones, more than 60% seen once.

The TCR sequence derives from a human donor in good health. The specimen sequenced was CD4+ T cells from PBMCs, cultured in vitro. The chain links TRBV19 to TRBJ2-4; TRBD1 aligns across 9 bases. CDR3 coding DNA: TGTGCCAGTAGTATTACAGGGGGCGAAGACATTCAGTACTTC. Its protein is CASSITGGEDIQYF.